This T cell receptor beta chain was sequenced in a study of blood T cell repertoires in COVID-19. Looking at the study overall: The United States, Italy and Spain provided the acute and convalescent COVID-19 samples.

This table comes from immunoSEQ multiplex PCR, and its TCRdb copy is limited to in-frame clones, with some not included. The table has 200,000 or so clones, nearly 85% seen once; the top ten hold more than 4.5%. The germline V gene has CDR1 MNHEY and CDR2 SMNVEV (reference sequence). With 3 bases removed from V and 4 bases from J, the gap between germline ends came to 16 bases. CDR3 length: 16 residues. The V and J genes are TRBV27 and TRBJ2-1; no clear D gene. The sequenced material came from peripheral blood. This TCR was recovered from a woman aged 25 to 39 with acute or convalescent COVID-19. The DNA of the CDR3 is TGTGCCAGCAGTTTCTTCGCCCCCGCGGTTTACAATGAGCAGTTCTTC. Its protein is CASSFFAPAVYNEQFF.